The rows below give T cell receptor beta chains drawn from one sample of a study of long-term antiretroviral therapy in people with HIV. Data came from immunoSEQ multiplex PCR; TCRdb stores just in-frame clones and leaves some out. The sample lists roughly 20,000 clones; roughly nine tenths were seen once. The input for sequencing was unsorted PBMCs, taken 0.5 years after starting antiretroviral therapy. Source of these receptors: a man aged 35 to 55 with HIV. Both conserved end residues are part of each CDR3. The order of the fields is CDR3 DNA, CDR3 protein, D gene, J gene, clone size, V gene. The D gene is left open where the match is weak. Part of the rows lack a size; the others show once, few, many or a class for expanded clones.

TGTGCCATCAGTGGCGGCTCGGAGGGGGTAGGGGAGACCCAGTACTTC	CAISGGSEGVGETQYF	NA	TRBJ2-5	NA	TRBV10-3
TGTGCCATCAGTGAGGCGGGACAGGGCTTCGAGCAGTACTTC	CAISEAGQGFEQYF	TRBD1	TRBJ2-7	NA	TRBV10-3
TGTGCCAGCAGTCCACAACTAGCGGGTTCCTACGAGCAGTACTTC	CASSPQLAGSYEQYF	TRBD2	TRBJ2-7	NA	TRBV6-5
TGTGCCAGCAGTTACGTTAGGAGCTCCTACGAGCAGTACTTC	CASSYVRSSYEQYF	NA	TRBJ2-7	once	TRBV6-5
TGTGCCAGCAGCCCGCAGGGGAACAGCCTTAACTATGGCTACACCTTC	CASSPQGNSLNYGYTF	NA	TRBJ1-2	NA	TRBV4-2
TGCGCCAGCAGCCAAGATCCCGGGACTGTCCTTAGCACAGATACGCAGTATTTT	CASSQDPGTVLSTDTQYF	NA	TRBJ2-3	NA	TRBV4-3
TGTGCCAGCAGCTTGGACAGGTCTAGCACAGATACGCAGTATTTT	CASSLDRSSTDTQYF	TRBD1	TRBJ2-3	NA	TRBV7-9
TGTGCCTGGAATCAAGCGGGAGGGGGCTACGAGCAGTACTTC	CAWNQAGGGYEQYF	TRBD2	TRBJ2-7	NA	TRBV30
TGTGCCAGCAGCGCTTACGGCGGGACAGGGGTGGCCTACGAGCAGTACTTC	CASSAYGGTGVAYEQYF	TRBD1	TRBJ2-7	NA	TRBV7-3
TGTGCCAGCAGGAACCGGGTCCTGAGAAATTCACCCCTCCACTTT	CASRNRVLRNSPLHF	NA	TRBJ1-6	NA	TRBV27
TGTGCCATCAGTGAACTAGCGGGAATGGAGACCCAGTACTTC	CAISELAGMETQYF	TRBD2	TRBJ2-5	NA	TRBV10-3
TGTGCCAGCAGTTACGACGGGCCCAGACCCGGGGAGCTGTTTTTT	CASSYDGPRPGELFF	NA	TRBJ2-2	NA	TRBV6-6
TGTGCCAGTAGGTCGTGGAACAATCAGCCCCAGCATTTT	CASRSWNNQPQHF	NA	TRBJ1-5	NA	TRBV19
TGTGCCAGTAGTATAGGAGGGAGCCCCTCCTACAATGAGCAGTTCTTC	CASSIGGSPSYNEQFF	NA	TRBJ2-1	once	TRBV19
TGTGCCAGTAGCTCAACAGGGACGAGCAATCAGCCCCAGCATTTT	CASSSTGTSNQPQHF	NA	TRBJ1-5	once	TRBV19
TGTGCCAGCAGCTCCGGGACAGGGAATTCACCCCTCCACTTT	CASSSGTGNSPLHF	TRBD1	TRBJ1-6	few	TRBV11-1
TGTGCCAGCTCGCAGGGGAAGAACACTGAAGCTTTCTTT	CASSQGKNTEAFF	NA	TRBJ1-1	NA	TRBV18
TGTGCCAGCAGCCGCACCGGCGGTGTCACTGAAGCTTTCTTT	CASSRTGGVTEAFF	NA	TRBJ1-1	NA	TRBV7-8
TGTGCCAGCAGTGGCAGGGGCCTCTCCTACGAGCAGTACTTC	CASSGRGLSYEQYF	NA	TRBJ2-7	NA	TRBV28
TGTGCCAGTAGTATCCCGACAGGGGGCGGCTACACCTTC	CASSIPTGGGYTF	TRBD1	TRBJ1-2	NA	TRBV19
TGTGCCAGCAGCGGCGGACAGGGTCCCTACGAGCAGTACTTC	CASSGGQGPYEQYF	TRBD1	TRBJ2-7	NA	TRBV9
TGTGCCAGCTCACCACCCGGCGGTATGGGGACTGAAGCTTTCTTT	CASSPPGGMGTEAFF	NA	TRBJ1-1	NA	TRBV18
TGCGCCAGCGGGGAGGGCCTCCGCGGGGATCAGCCCCAGCATTTT	CASGEGLRGDQPQHF	NA	TRBJ1-5	NA	TRBV10-2
TGTGCCAGCAGCGGAAAGGGCGGGGGCGCCTACAATGAGCAGTTCTTC	CASSGKGGGAYNEQFF	NA	TRBJ2-1	NA	TRBV7-9
TGTGCCAGCAGCAAAAGCCTAGCGGGAGAATTTAGCACAGATACGCAGTATTTT	CASSKSLAGEFSTDTQYF	NA	TRBJ2-3	NA	TRBV21-1
TGTGCCAGCAGTTTGTTTGGCTACGAGCAGTACTTC	CASSLFGYEQYF	NA	TRBJ2-7	NA	TRBV28
TGTGCCAGCAGCGAGGGACAGGGGCCAACCACCGGGGAGCTGTTTTTT	CASSEGQGPTTGELFF	TRBD1	TRBJ2-2	NA	TRBV7-9
TGTGCCAGCAGTTCCCGGACCCTATACGAGCAGTACTTC	CASSSRTLYEQYF	NA	TRBJ2-7	NA	TRBV2
TGTGCTGCTGGCGGGGGGGTCACCGGGGAGCTGTTTTTT	CAAGGGVTGELFF	TRBD2	TRBJ2-2	NA	TRBV6-5
TGTGCCAGCAGTGAAGTCGCGCCAGACTATTCACCCCTCCACTTT	CASSEVAPDYSPLHF	NA	TRBJ1-6	NA	TRBV6-1
TGTGCCAGCAGCTTACTGACTAGCGGGGGGGCAACAGATACGCAGTATTTT	CASSLLTSGGATDTQYF	TRBD2	TRBJ2-3	NA	TRBV7-8
TGCGCCAGCAGCTTGGCCAAGACTAGCGGGACGGGCGAGCAGTACTTC	CASSLAKTSGTGEQYF	TRBD2	TRBJ2-7	NA	TRBV5-1
TGTGCCAGTAGTCTCAGCCCAGTAGGGGGGAATCAGCCCCAGCATTTT	CASSLSPVGGNQPQHF	NA	TRBJ1-5	NA	TRBV19
TGTGCCAGTAGCATCGAGGGGGTGACTGAAGCTTTCTTT	CASSIEGVTEAFF	NA	TRBJ1-1	once	TRBV19
TGTGCCAGTAGTATTACAGGGGTAACGAACACCGGGGAGCTGTTTTTT	CASSITGVTNTGELFF	TRBD1	TRBJ2-2	NA	TRBV19
TGTGCCAGCAGTTTAACGGGGCTAGCGGCCGACGTCGCGGGGCAAGAGACCCAGTACTTC	CASSLTGLAADVAGQETQYF	TRBD2	TRBJ2-5	NA	TRBV27
TGTGCCAGCAGTTTATTTGAGGGCACAGATACGCAGTATTTT	CASSLFEGTDTQYF	NA	TRBJ2-3	NA	TRBV27
TGCGCCAGACTAGCGGGGGGCCCCTTAGCCAAAAACATTCAGTACTTC	CARLAGGPLAKNIQYF	TRBD2	TRBJ2-4	NA	TRBV10-2
TGTGCCAGCAGTGAATCCCTAACCCACACAGATACGCAGTATTTT	CASSESLTHTDTQYF	NA	TRBJ2-3	NA	TRBV6-1
TGCGCCAGCAGCCAAGATCGGACAGGGGCCTCTAACTATGGCTACACCTTC	CASSQDRTGASNYGYTF	TRBD1	TRBJ1-2	NA	TRBV4-3
TGTGCCATCAGCGAAACAGGGAGCGGGGGGGCCGGCAATGAGCAGTTCTTC	CAISETGSGGAGNEQFF	TRBD2	TRBJ2-1	NA	TRBV10-3
TGTGCCAGCAGCTTGCGGGCAGATAGCAATCAGCCCCAGCATTTT	CASSLRADSNQPQHF	NA	TRBJ1-5	NA	TRBV5-6
TGTGCCAGCAGTGAAGACCTCACCGGGGAGCTGTTTTTT	CASSEDLTGELFF	NA	TRBJ2-2	NA	TRBV6-1
TGTGCCAGTAGTATACACTCTGGAAACACCATATATTTT	CASSIHSGNTIYF	NA	TRBJ1-3	medium-sized	TRBV19
TGTGCCAGCAGCTCCGCCGGGACAGGGACCTACGAGCAGTACTTC	CASSSAGTGTYEQYF	TRBD1	TRBJ2-7	NA	TRBV7-2
TGTGCCAGCAGCTTCCCGTCCCTCCTCTATGGCTACACCTTC	CASSFPSLLYGYTF	NA	TRBJ1-2	NA	TRBV7-2
TGTGCCAGCAGCACGACCGGGACAGGGGGCTTGCAGTACTTC	CASSTTGTGGLQYF	TRBD1	TRBJ2-7	NA	TRBV7-9
TGTGCCAGCAGCGCCCGGAAGACAGGGTCTGGAAACACCATATATTTT	CASSARKTGSGNTIYF	TRBD1	TRBJ1-3	NA	TRBV9